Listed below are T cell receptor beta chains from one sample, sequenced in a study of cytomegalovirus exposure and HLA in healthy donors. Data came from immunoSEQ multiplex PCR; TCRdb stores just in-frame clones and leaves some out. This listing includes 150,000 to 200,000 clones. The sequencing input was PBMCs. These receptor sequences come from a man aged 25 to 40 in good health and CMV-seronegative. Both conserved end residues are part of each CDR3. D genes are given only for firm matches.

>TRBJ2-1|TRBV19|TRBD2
CASSIVAASGSLSNEQFF
TGTGCCAGTAGTATAGTTGCGGCTAGCGGGAGCCTGAGCAATGAGCAGTTCTTC
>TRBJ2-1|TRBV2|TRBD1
CASSADRAPYNEQFF
TGTGCCAGCAGTGCGGACAGGGCCCCGTACAATGAGCAGTTCTTC
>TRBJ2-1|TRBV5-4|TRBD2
CASSLARLAEPGYNEQFF
TGTGCCAGCAGCTTGGCCAGGCTAGCGGAGCCTGGATACAATGAGCAGTTCTTC
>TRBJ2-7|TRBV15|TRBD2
CATRSTSGLSRGGQQYF
TGTGCCACCCGATCGACTAGCGGGCTTAGTCGTGGGGGGCAGCAGTACTTC
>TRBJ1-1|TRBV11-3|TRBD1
CASSLARQGPAAFF
TGTGCCAGCAGCTTAGCCAGACAGGGACCCGCAGCTTTCTTT
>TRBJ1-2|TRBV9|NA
CASSGRTGLPSGYTF
TGTGCCAGCAGCGGACGGACGGGACTCCCGTCCGGCTACACCTTC
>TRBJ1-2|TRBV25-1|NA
CASSAIDFNYGYTF
TGTGCCAGCAGTGCTATTGACTTTAACTATGGCTACACCTTC
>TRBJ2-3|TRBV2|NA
CASSPIVYRRQANTDTQYF
TGTGCCAGCAGTCCCATCGTATATAGACGACAGGCAAACACAGATACGCAGTATTTT
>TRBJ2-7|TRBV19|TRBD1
CASSFPGQGAGEQYF
TGTGCCAGTAGTTTCCCGGGACAGGGGGCTGGGGAGCAGTACTTC
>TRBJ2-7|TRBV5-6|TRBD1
CASSLDQGVTYEQYF
TGTGCCAGCAGCTTGGACCAGGGGGTAACCTACGAGCAGTACTTC
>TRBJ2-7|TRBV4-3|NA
CASSQTRDLHYEQYF
TGCGCCAGCAGCCAAACACGGGACTTACACTACGAGCAGTACTTC
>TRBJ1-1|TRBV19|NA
CASSIEPGNTEAFF
TGTGCCAGTAGTATAGAACCAGGGAACACTGAAGCTTTCTTT
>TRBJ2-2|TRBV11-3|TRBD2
CASSSEPSGAGGGELFF
TGTGCCAGCAGCTCAGAGCCCAGCGGGGCGGGAGGCGGGGAGCTGTTTTTT
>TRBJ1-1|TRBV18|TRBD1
CASSPGQGRVVTEAFF
TGTGCCAGCTCGCCTGGACAGGGTAGGGTGGTCACTGAAGCTTTCTTT
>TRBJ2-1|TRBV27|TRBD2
CASSTRYGGLAGGPLYNEQFF
TGTGCCAGCAGCACACGCTATGGGGGACTAGCGGGAGGCCCCCTCTACAATGAGCAGTTCTTC
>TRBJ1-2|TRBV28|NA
CASSPNRGYTF
TGTGCCAGCAGTCCAAACAGGGGCTACACCTTC
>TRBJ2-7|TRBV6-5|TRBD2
CASSTAGGVWHEQYF
TGTGCCAGCAGCACAGCGGGAGGTGTGTGGCACGAGCAGTACTTC
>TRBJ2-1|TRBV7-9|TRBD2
CASSLAGLGPRNNEQFF
TGTGCCAGCAGCTTAGCCGGACTAGGCCCGAGGAACAATGAGCAGTTCTTC
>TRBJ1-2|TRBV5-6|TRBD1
CAGSISGTAYYGYTF
TGTGCCGGCAGCATTTCCGGGACAGCCTACTATGGCTACACCTTC
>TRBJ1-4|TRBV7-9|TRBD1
CASSKTGGLTNEKLFF
TGTGCCAGCAGCAAGACAGGGGGCTTAACTAATGAAAAACTGTTTTTT
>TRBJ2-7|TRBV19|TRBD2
CASSQGLAGYEQYF
TGTGCCAGTAGTCAGGGACTAGCGGGATACGAGCAGTACTTC
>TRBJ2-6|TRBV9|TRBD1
CASSVGQGLFSGANVLTF
TGTGCCAGCAGCGTGGGACAGGGGCTTTTCTCTGGGGCCAACGTCCTGACTTTC
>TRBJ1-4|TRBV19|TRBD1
CASSPGTGTEKLFF
TGTGCCAGTAGTCCCGGGACAGGGACTGAAAAACTGTTTTTT
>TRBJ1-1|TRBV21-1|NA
CARVTGPLRNTEAFF
TGTGCCAGGGTGACAGGACCCCTACGGAACACTGAAGCTTTCTTT
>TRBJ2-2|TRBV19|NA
CASSTLLTGNTGELFF
TGTGCCAGTAGTACTCTCCTGACAGGGAACACCGGGGAGCTGTTTTTT
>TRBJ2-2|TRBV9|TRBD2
CASSARGAGASGELFF
TGTGCCAGCAGCGCCCGCGGAGCGGGAGCCTCCGGGGAGCTGTTTTTT
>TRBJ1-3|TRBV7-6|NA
CASSPRRLSSGNTIYF
TGTGCCAGCAGCCCGCGCCGACTTAGCTCTGGAAACACCATATATTTT
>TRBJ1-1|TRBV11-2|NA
CASSLTALLTEAFF
TGTGCCAGCAGCCTGACAGCCTTGCTCACTGAAGCTTTCTTT
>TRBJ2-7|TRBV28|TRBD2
CASSLSLAGGPHEQYF
TGTGCCAGCAGCCTCAGTCTCGCGGGAGGGCCCCACGAGCAGTACTTC
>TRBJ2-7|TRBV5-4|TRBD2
CASSLRLAGSYEQYF
TGTGCCAGCAGCTTGCGACTAGCGGGTTCCTACGAGCAGTACTTC
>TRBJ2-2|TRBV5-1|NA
CASSFGGDNTGELFF
TGCGCCAGCAGCTTCGGCGGGGACAACACCGGGGAGCTGTTTTTT
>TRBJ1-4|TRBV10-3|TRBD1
CATGQGAATNEKLFF
TGTGCCACCGGACAGGGGGCCGCAACTAATGAAAAACTGTTTTTT
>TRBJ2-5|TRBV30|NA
CAWSLWGVSVETQYF
TGTGCCTGGAGTCTCTGGGGCGTCAGCGTAGAGACCCAGTACTTC
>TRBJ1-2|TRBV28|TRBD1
CASRLTGPNYGYTF
TGTGCCAGCAGGTTGACAGGGCCTAACTATGGCTACACCTTC
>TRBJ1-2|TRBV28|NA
CASSLLGAVNYGYTF
TGTGCCAGCAGTTTATTGGGGGCTGTTAACTATGGCTACACCTTC
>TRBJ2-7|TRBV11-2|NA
CASSSGDRYEQYF
TGTGCCAGCAGCAGTGGCGACAGATACGAGCAGTACTTC
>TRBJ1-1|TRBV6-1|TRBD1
CASSPRGLDTEAFF
TGTGCCAGCAGCCCCAGGGGGTTGGACACTGAAGCTTTCTTT
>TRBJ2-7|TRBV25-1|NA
CASSEVGEQYF
TGTGCCAGCAGCGAAGTCGGCGAGCAGTACTTC
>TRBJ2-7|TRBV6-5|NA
CASSYEGDVNEQYF
TGTGCCAGCAGTTACGAGGGGGACGTGAACGAGCAGTACTTC
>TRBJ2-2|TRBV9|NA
CASSVDSFGELFF
TGTGCCAGCAGCGTAGATAGTTTCGGGGAGCTGTTTTTT
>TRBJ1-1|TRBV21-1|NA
CASRCRTVNTEAFF
TGTGCCAGTAGGTGTCGGACAGTGAACACTGAAGCTTTCTTT
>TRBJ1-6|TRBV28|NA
CASSFPRSYNSPLHF
TGTGCCAGCAGTTTTCCCCGGTCCTATAATTCACCCCTCCACTTT
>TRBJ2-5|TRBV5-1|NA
CASSGQGQTLQYF
TGCGCCAGCAGCGGTCAGGGACAAACTCTGCAGTACTTC
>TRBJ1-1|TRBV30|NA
CAWSVLVNTEAFF
TGTGCCTGGAGTGTTCTCGTGAACACTGAAGCTTTCTTT
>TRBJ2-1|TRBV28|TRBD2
CASRTSGPYNEQFF
TGTGCCAGCAGGACTAGCGGGCCTTACAATGAGCAGTTCTTC
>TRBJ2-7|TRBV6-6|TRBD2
CASSYPTSGGYEQYF
TGTGCCAGCAGTTACCCTACTAGCGGGGGATACGAGCAGTACTTC
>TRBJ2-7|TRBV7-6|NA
CASSLGGFEDEQYF
TGTGCCAGCAGCTTAGGAGGGTTTGAGGACGAGCAGTACTTC
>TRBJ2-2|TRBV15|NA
CATSRPGERNTGELFF
TGTGCCACCAGCAGACCCGGAGAGCGGAACACCGGGGAGCTGTTTTTT
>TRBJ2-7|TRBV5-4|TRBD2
CASSPGLAGEQYF
TGTGCCAGCAGCCCGGGACTAGCTGGCGAGCAGTACTTC
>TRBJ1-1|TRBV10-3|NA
CAISVFAEQGEAFF
TGTGCCATCAGTGTGTTCGCCGAACAGGGTGAAGCTTTCTTT